Sequencing of this T cell receptor beta chain was carried out in a study of control samples from healthy donors and cancer patients. V lost 0 bases and J lost 0, with 8 bases in between. The CDR3 consists of 15 residues. The germline V gene encodes CDR1 SGDLS and CDR2 YYNGEE. Using immunoSEQ multiplex PCR, the repertoire was profiled, and TCRdb retains in-frame clones only, with some absent. The repertoire includes 55,000 to 80,000 clones, about nine tenths of them detected once, and 5% to 7% sits in the top ten. V usage is TRBV9 and J usage is TRBJ2-3; unclear D gene. Source material: PBMCs. The clonotype originates from a man in his sixties with colorectal cancer. The CDR3 loop reads CASSVGVGSTDTQYF. In DNA, the CDR3 is TGTGCCAGCAGCGTAGGGGTGGGAAGCACAGATACGCAGTATTTT. Drawing the rest from reference TRBV9 and TRBJ2-3, the complete variable domain is DSGVTQTPKHLITATGQRVTLRCSPRSGDLSVYWYQQSLDQGLQFLIQYYNGEERAKGNILERFSAQQFPDLHSELNLSSLELGDSALYFCASSVGVGSTDTQYFGPGTRLTVL.